The clone carrying this T cell receptor (beta chain) has a count of ten or more. Its antigen is undetermined. Arm-PCR of CDR3 regions and iRepertoire HTBI primers were the basis on which TCR beta libraries were built. MiXCR, run by TCRdb on the multiplex PCR reads, gives a single entry per CDR3 protein. The sample yields approximately 400,000 distinct CDR3 sequences, roughly a sixth seen once. The data are from a study of regulatory T cells in long-lasting Graves disease. Regarding the study as a whole: Accuracy could have been hurt by small sample size. Patients with persistent disease showed a bias toward TRBV28, TRBJ1-2 and TRBJ2-5. TCR diversity was lower in persistent Graves' patients (versus newly diagnosed ones).

This CDR3 contains 12 residues. Trimming took 5 bases from V and 3 from J, leaving 7 bases between them. Stated time point: newly diagnosed GD, antithyroid drugs for less than 3 months. Extracted PBMC RNA gave rise to the TCR library. This chain links TRBV12-3 or TRBV12-4 with TRBJ1-2; D is undetermined. The clonotype was recovered from a female donor with Graves disease. The sample in question was peripheral blood mononuclear cells (PBMCs), obtained at new diagnosis, from a patient treated with antithyroid drugs. CDR3 in amino acids: CASSRGYYGYTF. In nucleotides, the CDR3 is TGTGCCAGCAGTCGTGGGTACTATGGCTACACCTTC.